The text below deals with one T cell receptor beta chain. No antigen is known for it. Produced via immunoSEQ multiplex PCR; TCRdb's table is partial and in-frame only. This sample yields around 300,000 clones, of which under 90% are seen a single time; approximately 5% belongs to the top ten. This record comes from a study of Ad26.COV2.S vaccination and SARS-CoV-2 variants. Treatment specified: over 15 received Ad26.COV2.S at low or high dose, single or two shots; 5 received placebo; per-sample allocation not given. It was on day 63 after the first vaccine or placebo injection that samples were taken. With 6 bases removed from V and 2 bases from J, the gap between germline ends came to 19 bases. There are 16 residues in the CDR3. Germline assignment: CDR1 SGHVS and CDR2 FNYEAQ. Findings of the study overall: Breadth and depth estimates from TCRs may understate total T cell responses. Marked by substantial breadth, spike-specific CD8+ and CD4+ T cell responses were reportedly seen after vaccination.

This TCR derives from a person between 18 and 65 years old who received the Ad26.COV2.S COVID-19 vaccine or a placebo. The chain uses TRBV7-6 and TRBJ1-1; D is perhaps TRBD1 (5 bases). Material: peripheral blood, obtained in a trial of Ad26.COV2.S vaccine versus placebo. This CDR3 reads CASSLRVTTDNTEAFF. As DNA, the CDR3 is TGTGCCAGCAGTCTCAGGGTCACTACAGATAACACTGAAGCTTTCTTT.